Sequencing of this TCR beta chain was carried out in a study of blood T cell repertoires in COVID-19. On the study more broadly: Samples taken during acute and convalescent COVID-19 were collected in the United States, Italy and Spain. PBMCs, B-cell-depleted T cells, or T cells were the source of the cDNA or gDNA that made up the material.

Per the original data handling: Nucleated cell number was recorded as an estimate derived from reference gene primer amplification. The table came from immunoSEQ multiplex PCR; TCRdb's copy has only in-frame clones and leaves some out. V, J and clone size are taken as reported in that table, and D and trimming were inferred from the DNA itself. Here the sample spans some 150,000 clones, 70% to 85% being singletons. Germline V lookup: CDR1 SEHNR, CDR2 FQNEAQ (reference sequence). V lost 3 bases, J lost 7 bases, and 9 bases stayed unmatched. The CDR3 contains 14 residues. This clonotype was obtained from a woman between 45 and 60 years old in a cohort sampled during active or convalescent COVID-19. The rearrangement uses TRBV7-9 and TRBJ2-7; TRBD1 aligns across 7 bases. The specimen was peripheral blood. CDR3 sequence (DNA): TGTGCCAGCAGCTTTCCTGTACAGGGGTGGGAGCAGTACTTC. This encodes CASSFPVQGWEQYF.